The T cell receptor beta chain under discussion was sequenced for a study of blood T cell repertoires in COVID-19 (dated by TCRdb to the early 2020s). Study-wide context: The collaborator samples originated in the United States, Italy and Spain and spanned the acute and convalescent phases of COVID-19. The prospective study material was composed of cDNA or gDNA derived from T cells, B-cell-depleted T cells, or PBMCs. Subjects who had been exposed to COVID-19, were actively infected with it, or had recovered from it provided the deeply sampled blood TCRbeta repertoires that made up the dataset. The repertoires were released in a freely available public database meant as a resource for research on the immune response to SARS-CoV-2. The samples were drawn from the first 160 participants of the ongoing ImmuneRACE study and from over a thousand subjects provided by 6 global collaborators. Sample metadata almost always included a de-identified subject ID, COVID-19 status, age in years and sex. Where available, HLA class I and class II types were obtained from metadata supplied by the sample provider rather than from assay-based typing.

TCRbeta CDR3 regions were amplified from genomic DNA using the immunoSEQ Assay, a bias-controlled multiplex PCR. Regarding the original processing steps: Within the assay, amplification of reference gene primers was used to estimate how many nucleated cells each sample contained. Sequence reads were collapsed and filtered to measure the absolute abundance of every unique TCRbeta CDR3 rearrangement. For each sample, productive Simpson clonality was calculated as the square root of Simpson's diversity index over productive rearrangements. TCRdb stores this immuneACCESS table with in-frame sequences only. Part of the clones is absent; in the studies checked, under half of the shortfall reflects unresolved V genes, and no reason is known for the rest. V, J and clone size are those of that table, while D and trimming were read from the DNA. The sample records about 270,000 clones, around 90% of which are singletons. The leading ten clones occupy about 4% of the sample.

The CDR3 measures 19 amino acids from cysteine to phenylalanine. The sequence is cut down to CDR3 DNA, 57 bases in frame from base 1. A distance of 22 bases separates the germline ends of V and J, which lose 0 bases and 1 base respectively. CDR1 and CDR2, per the germline V gene (reference sequence), are MNHEY and SMNVEV. A word on this clone: The specificity of this receptor is unknown. One base away there is no much larger clone; base qualities are not given.

Participants in the prospective study were enrolled through a virtual design, were aged about 18 to 90 years, and lived in 24 United States geographic areas. To assign participants to cohorts, the prospective study relied on clinical history that participants themselves reported in a screening survey and a study questionnaire. In the prospective study, whole blood, serum and a nasopharyngeal or oropharyngeal swab were collected from each participant by mobile phlebotomists. Over a roughly two-month period, participants in the prospective study had the option of providing additional blood draws and questionnaires. Blood samples from the prospective study were shipped frozen or at room temperature prior to DNA extraction. Results the study describes overall, beyond this receptor: How much clinical and demographic metadata was included differed by source and by participant, and the metadata was provided uncurated.

Rearrangement joined TRBV27 to TRBJ2-7; tentative D gene TRBD2, with 6 bases matching. The origin of this receptor is a woman aged 25 to 45 with acute COVID-19. The sequencing sample was made of PBMCs or T cells enriched from blood (not recorded which). The bases are TGTGCCAGCAGTTTATCCTCAACAATTCCGGCGGGAAGTTCCTACGAGCAGTACTTC. The resulting protein is CASSLSSTIPAGSSYEQYF.